This T cell receptor (beta chain) was obtained from a study of preoperative IRX-2 immunotherapy in early breast cancer. This table comes from immunoSEQ multiplex PCR, and its TCRdb copy is limited to in-frame clones, with some not included. The sample carries roughly 43,000 clones, about 95% recorded once. Regarding treatment: preoperative locoregional IRX-2 cytokine immunotherapy. Samples came from a phase Ib trial of preoperative locoregional IRX-2 cytokine immunotherapy. The germline V gene has CDR1 MNHEY and CDR2 SVGAGI. Trimming cost V 6 bases and J 2 bases, with 11 bases left between them. The CDR3 spans 13 residues.

This clonotype was obtained from a human donor with breast cancer. The chain combines TRBV6-5 with TRBJ2-7; D not resolved. Sequenced here: tumor tissue, sampled after IRX-2 immunotherapy. In nucleotides, the CDR3 is TGTGCCAGCAGCCCCAGACTGGCCTACGAGCAGTACTTC. Its protein product is CASSPRLAYEQYF.